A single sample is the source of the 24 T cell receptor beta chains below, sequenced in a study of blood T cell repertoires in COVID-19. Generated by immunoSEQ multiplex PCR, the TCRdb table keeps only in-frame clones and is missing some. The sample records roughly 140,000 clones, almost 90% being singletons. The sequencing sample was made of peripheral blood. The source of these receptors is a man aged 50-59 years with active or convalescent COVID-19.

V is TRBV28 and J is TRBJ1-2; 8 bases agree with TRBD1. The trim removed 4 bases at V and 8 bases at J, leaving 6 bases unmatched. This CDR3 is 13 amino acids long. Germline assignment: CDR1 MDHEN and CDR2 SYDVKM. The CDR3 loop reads CASSWQGARGYTF. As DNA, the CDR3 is TGTGCCAGCAGTTGGCAGGGGGCCCGGGGCTACACCTTC.

CDR3: CASSLTREQYF. As DNA, the CDR3 is TGTGCCAGCAGTTTAACGCGCGAGCAGTACTTC. V is TRBV28 and J is TRBJ2-7; no firm D call. The CDR3 has 11 residues. Trimming stripped 2 bases from V and 6 bases from J, with 5 bases between. Germline values: CDR1 MDHEN, CDR2 SYDVKM.

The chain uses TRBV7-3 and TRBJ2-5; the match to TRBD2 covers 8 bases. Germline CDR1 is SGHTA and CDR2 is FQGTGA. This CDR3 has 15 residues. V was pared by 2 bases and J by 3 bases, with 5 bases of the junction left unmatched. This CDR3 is CASSLAGGREETQYF. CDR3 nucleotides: TGTGCCAGCAGCTTAGCGGGAGGAAGAGAAGAGACCCAGTACTTC.

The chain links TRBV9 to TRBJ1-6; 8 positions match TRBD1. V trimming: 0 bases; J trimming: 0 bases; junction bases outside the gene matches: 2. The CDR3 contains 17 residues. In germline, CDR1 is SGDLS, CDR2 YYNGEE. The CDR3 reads CASSVGQGSSYNSPLHF. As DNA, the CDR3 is TGTGCCAGCAGCGTAGGACAGGGGAGCTCCTATAATTCACCCCTCCACTTT.

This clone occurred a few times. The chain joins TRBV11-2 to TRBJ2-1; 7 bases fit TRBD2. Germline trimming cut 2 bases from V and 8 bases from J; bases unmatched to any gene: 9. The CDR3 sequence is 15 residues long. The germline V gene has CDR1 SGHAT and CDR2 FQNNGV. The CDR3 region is CASSLQAAGLDEQFF. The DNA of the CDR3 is TGTGCCAGCAGCTTACAGGCAGCGGGGCTCGATGAGCAGTTCTTC.

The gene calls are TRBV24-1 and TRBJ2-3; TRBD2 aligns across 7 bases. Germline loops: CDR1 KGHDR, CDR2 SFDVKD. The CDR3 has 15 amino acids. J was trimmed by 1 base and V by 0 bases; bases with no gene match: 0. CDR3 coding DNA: TGTGCCACCAGTGATTTGACTAGCGGCACAGATACGCAGTATTTT. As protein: CATSDLTSGTDTQYF.

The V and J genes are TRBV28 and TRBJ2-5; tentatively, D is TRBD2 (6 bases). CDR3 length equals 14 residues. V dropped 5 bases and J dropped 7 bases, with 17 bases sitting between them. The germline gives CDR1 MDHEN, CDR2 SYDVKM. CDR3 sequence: CASSLSGIGATQYF. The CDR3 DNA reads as TGTGCCAGCAGTCTTAGCGGAATAGGGGCGACCCAGTACTTC. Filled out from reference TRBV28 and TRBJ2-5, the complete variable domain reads DVKVTQSSRYLVKRTGEKVFLECVQDMDHENMFWYRQDPGLGLRLIYFSYDVKMKEKGDIPEGYSVSREKKERFSLILESASTNQTSMYLCASSLSGIGATQYFGPGTRLLVL.

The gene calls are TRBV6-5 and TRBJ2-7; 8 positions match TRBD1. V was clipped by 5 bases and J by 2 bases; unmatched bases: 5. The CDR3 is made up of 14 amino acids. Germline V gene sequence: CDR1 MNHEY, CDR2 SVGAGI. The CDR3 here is CASSLTGGAYEQYF. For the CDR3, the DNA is TGTGCCAGCAGTCTAACAGGGGGTGCCTACGAGCAGTACTTC.

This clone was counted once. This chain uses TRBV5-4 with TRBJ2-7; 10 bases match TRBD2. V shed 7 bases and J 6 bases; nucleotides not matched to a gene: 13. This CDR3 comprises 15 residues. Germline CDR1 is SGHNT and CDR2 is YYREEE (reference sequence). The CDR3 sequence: CASSQRTSGLSEQYF. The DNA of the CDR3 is TGTGCCAGCTCTCAGCGGACTAGCGGTCTCTCCGAGCAGTACTTC.

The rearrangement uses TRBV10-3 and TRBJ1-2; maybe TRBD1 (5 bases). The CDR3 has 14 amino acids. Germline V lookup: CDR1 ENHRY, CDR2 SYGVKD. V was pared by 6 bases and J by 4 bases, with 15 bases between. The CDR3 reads CAIRPPGIGYGYTF. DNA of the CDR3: TGTGCCATCAGGCCTCCAGGGATCGGCTATGGCTACACCTTC.

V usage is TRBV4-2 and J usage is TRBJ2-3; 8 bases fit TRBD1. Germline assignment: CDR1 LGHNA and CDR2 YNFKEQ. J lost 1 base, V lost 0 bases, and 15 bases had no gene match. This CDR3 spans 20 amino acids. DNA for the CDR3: TGTGCCAGCAGCCAAGATCCTGCAGGGGGCAGAGTGGGGGGCACAGATACGCAGTATTTT. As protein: CASSQDPAGGRVGGTDTQYF.

CDR3 residues: CASSSGLAGYHQYF. CDR3 coding DNA: TGTGCCAGCAGTTCGGGACTAGCGGGATACCACCAGTACTTC. The rearrangement links TRBV28 to TRBJ2-7, with 13 positions matching TRBD2. CDR3 length equals 14 residues. The V and J ends lost 4 bases and 10 bases, in that order; junction bases with no gene match: 7. Germline-derived CDR1 and CDR2 are MDHEN and SYDVKM.

The CDR3 is CSAGALAGVSTDTQYF. CDR3 bases: TGCAGCGCCGGCGCACTAGCGGGAGTTAGCACAGATACGCAGTATTTT. V usage is TRBV29-1 and J usage is TRBJ2-3; 11 positions agree with TRBD2. From germline, CDR1 is SQVTM and CDR2 ANQGSEA. V gave up 7 bases and J gave up 0 bases; unmatched junction bases: 9. CDR3 length: 16 amino acids.

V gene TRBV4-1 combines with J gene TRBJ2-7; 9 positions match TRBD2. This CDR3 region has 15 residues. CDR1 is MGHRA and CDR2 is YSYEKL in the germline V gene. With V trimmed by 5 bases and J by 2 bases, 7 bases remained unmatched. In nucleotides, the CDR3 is TGCGCCAGCAGCACTCGTGCTAGCGGGGCCTACGAGCAGTACTTC. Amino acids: CASSTRASGAYEQYF.

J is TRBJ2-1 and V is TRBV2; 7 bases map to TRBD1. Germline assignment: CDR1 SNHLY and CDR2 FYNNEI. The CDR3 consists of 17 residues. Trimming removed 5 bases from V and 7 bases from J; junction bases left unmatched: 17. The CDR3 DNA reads TGTGCCAGCAGTAGGAACCCCGGGACAGTTAACCTTAATGAGCAGTTCTTC. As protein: CASSRNPGTVNLNEQFF. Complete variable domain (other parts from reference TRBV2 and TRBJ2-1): EPEVTQTPSHQVTQMGQEVILRCVPISNHLYFYWYRQILGQKVEFLVSFYNNEISEKSEIFDDQFSVERPDGSNFTLKIRSTKLEDSAMYFCASSRNPGTVNLNEQFFGPGTRLTVL.

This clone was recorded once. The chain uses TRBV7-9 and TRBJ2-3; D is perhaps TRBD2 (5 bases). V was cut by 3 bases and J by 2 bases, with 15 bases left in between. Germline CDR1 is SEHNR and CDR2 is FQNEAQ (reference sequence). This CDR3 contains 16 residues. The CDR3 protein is CASSFSGSLLTDTQYF. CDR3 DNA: TGTGCCAGCAGCTTTTCGGGGTCCCTACTCACAGATACGCAGTATTTT.

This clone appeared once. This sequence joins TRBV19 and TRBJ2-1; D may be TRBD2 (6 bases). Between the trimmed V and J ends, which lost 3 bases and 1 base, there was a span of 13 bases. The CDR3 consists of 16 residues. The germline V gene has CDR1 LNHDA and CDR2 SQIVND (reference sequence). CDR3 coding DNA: TGTGCCAGTAGTATTCAAGCGGGCCGTTCCTACAATGAGCAGTTCTTC. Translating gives CASSIQAGRSYNEQFF.

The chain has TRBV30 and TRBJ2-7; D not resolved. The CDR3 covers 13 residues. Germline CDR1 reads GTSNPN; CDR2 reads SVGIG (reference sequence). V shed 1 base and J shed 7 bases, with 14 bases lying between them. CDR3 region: CAWSALGLGEQYF. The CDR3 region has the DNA TGTGCCTGGAGTGCCCTAGGCTTAGGTGAGCAGTACTTC.

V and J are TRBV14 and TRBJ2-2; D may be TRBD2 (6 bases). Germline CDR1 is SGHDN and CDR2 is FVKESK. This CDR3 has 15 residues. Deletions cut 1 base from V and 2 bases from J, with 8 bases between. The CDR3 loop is CASSQAGANTGELFF. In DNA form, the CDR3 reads TGTGCCAGCAGCCAAGCGGGAGCCAACACCGGGGAGCTGTTTTTT. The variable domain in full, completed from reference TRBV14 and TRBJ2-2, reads EAGVTQFPSHSVIEKGQTVTLRCDPISGHDNLYWYRRVMGKEIKFLLHFVKESKQDESGMPNNRFLAERTGGTYSTLKVQPAELEDSGVYFCASSQAGANTGELFFGEGSRLTVL.

CDR3 loop: CASSPQGAGYTEAFF. The CDR3 region has the DNA TGTGCCAGCAGTCCACAGGGGGCGGGATACACTGAAGCTTTCTTT. The chain recombines TRBV2 with TRBJ1-1; 9 bases fit TRBD1. This CDR3 is built from 15 residues. Germline trimming cut 5 bases from V and 3 bases from J; bases unmatched to any gene: 7. Germline V gives CDR1 SNHLY, CDR2 FYNNEI.

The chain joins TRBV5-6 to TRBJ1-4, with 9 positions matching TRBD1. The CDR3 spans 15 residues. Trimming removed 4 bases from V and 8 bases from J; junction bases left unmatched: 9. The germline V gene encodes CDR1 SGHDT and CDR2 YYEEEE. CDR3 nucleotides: TGTGCCAGCAGCCTTGGGACAGGGTTTGGCGAAAAACTGTTTTTT. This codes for CASSLGTGFGEKLFF.

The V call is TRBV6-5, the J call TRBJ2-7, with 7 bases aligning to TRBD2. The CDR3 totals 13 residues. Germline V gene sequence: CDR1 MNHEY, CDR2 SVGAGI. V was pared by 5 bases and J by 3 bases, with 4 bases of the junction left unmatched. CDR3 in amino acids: CASSSGNGYEQYF. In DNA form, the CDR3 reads TGTGCCAGCAGTAGCGGGAATGGCTACGAGCAGTACTTC.

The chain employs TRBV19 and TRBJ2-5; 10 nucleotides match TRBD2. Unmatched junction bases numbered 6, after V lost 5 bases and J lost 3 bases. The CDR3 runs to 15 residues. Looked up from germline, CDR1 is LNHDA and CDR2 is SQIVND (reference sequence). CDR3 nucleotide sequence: TGTGCCAGTAGTCCTAATCTAGCGGGAGAAGAGACCCAGTACTTC. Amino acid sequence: CASSPNLAGEETQYF.

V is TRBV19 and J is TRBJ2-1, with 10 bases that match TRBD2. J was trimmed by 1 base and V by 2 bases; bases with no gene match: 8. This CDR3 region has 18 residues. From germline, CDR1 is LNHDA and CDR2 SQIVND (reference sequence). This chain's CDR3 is CASSIKSSGRRSYNEQFF. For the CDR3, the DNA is TGTGCCAGTAGTATAAAATCTAGCGGGAGACGGTCCTACAATGAGCAGTTCTTC.